The entry below gives a single TCR beta chain sequence along with its context. The antigen is not known. Random hexamers primed reverse transcription of about 0.45 to 1 ug RNA. Amplification of TCR beta CDR3 used immunoSEQ multiplex PCR across 54 Vbeta and 13 Jbeta. TCRdb re-called the immunoSEQ multiplex PCR reads with MiXCR, one entry per CDR3 protein. This sample carries roughly 130,000 distinct CDR3 sequences, nearly 95% of them seen once, and the ten largest clones take more than 0.095%. Negative isolation yielded the CD8+ and CD4+ T cells, while FACS enriched the TEMRA cells. Trimming cost V 6 bases and J 5 bases; bases outside gene matches: 8. The CDR3 is 14 amino acids. Germline CDR1 reads DFQATT; CDR2 reads SNEGSKA (reference sequence). These data belong to a study of CD8 T cells in Susac syndrome. Study outcomes and limitations: The authors acknowledged that the study's TCR sequencing and HLA analysis involved relatively few individuals.

The chain uses TRBV20-1 and TRBJ2-2; 8 positions agree with TRBD2. The sample was CD4+ T cells from PBMCs. The receptor's source is a human donor in good health. CDR3 nucleotide sequence: TGCAGTGCAAAGTGGGCTAGCGGGACCGGGGAGCTGTTTTTT. It is translated as CSAKWASGTGELFF.